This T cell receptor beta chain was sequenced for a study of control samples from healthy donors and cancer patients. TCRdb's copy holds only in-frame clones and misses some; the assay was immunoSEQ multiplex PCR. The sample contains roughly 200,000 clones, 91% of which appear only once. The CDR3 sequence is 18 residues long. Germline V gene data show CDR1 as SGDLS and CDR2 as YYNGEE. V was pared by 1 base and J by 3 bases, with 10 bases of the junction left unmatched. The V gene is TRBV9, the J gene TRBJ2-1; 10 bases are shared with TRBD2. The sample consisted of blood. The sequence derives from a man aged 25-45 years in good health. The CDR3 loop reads CASSVSTSGVALYNEQFF. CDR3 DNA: TGTGCCAGCAGCGTATCTACTAGCGGGGTAGCGCTCTACAATGAGCAGTTCTTC. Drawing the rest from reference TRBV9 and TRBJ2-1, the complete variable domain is DSGVTQTPKHLITATGQRVTLRCSPRSGDLSVYWYQQSLDQGLQFLIQYYNGEERAKGNILERFSAQQFPDLHSELNLSSLELGDSALYFCASSVSTSGVALYNEQFFGPGTRLTVL.